What follows are 31 T cell receptor beta chains derived from one specimen sequenced in a study of brain T cells in children with intractable seizures. TCRdb keeps only in-frame clones here, not all; method: immunoSEQ multiplex PCR. The table records fewer than 80,000 clones, about 96% of them present only once. The source was peripheral blood, collected at surgery. The receptors shown here come from a boy under two years old with focal cortical dysplasia and intractable seizures.

This clone is a singleton in its sample. This sequence joins TRBV9 and TRBJ1-1, with D maybe TRBD1 (6 bases). This CDR3 has 14 amino acids. Germline V gene data show CDR1 as SGDLS and CDR2 as YYNGEE. V was clipped by 2 bases and J by 3 bases, with 11 bases between them. CDR3 residues: CASSVQQGDTEAFF. As DNA, the CDR3 is TGTGCCAGCAGCGTGCAACAGGGTGACACTGAAGCTTTCTTT. Using reference TRBV9 and TRBJ1-1 for the parts outside the CDR3, the full variable domain is DSGVTQTPKHLITATGQRVTLRCSPRSGDLSVYWYQQSLDQGLQFLIQYYNGEERAKGNILERFSAQQFPDLHSELNLSSLELGDSALYFCASSVQQGDTEAFFGQGTRLTVV.

The rearrangement joins TRBV5-6 to TRBJ1-3; 7 bases fit TRBD1. J gave up 2 bases and V 4 bases, and 3 bases lay outside the gene matches. Germline CDR1 reads SGHDT; CDR2 reads YYEEEE. The CDR3 covers 14 residues. The CDR3 loop is CASSPGGPGNTIYF. In DNA, the CDR3 is TGTGCCAGCAGCCCAGGGGGTCCTGGAAACACCATATATTTT.

The chain combines TRBV10-3 with TRBJ1-5; D unclear. In germline, CDR1 is ENHRY, CDR2 SYGVKD. V lost 6 bases and J lost 3, with 3 bases in between. CDR3 length equals 11 residues. In DNA, the CDR3 is TGTGCCATCAGCCACAATCAGCCCCAGCATTTT. This sequence encodes CAISHNQPQHF.

The chain has TRBV16 and TRBJ1-2; D possibly corresponds to TRBD1 (5 bases). This CDR3 has 14 residues. Trimming took 0 bases from V and 4 from J, leaving 9 bases between them. The germline gives CDR1 KGHSY, CDR2 FQNENV. CDR3: CASSQSGGLYGYTF. CDR3 sequence (DNA): TGTGCCAGCAGCCAATCGGGGGGACTCTATGGCTACACCTTC.

This sequence joins TRBV5-4 and TRBJ2-5, with 16 bases that match TRBD2. V was clipped by 4 bases and J by 2 bases; unmatched bases: 5. The CDR3 runs to 17 residues. CDR1 and CDR2 (germline): SGHNT, YYREEE (reference sequence). CDR3: CASSTGLAGGNQETQYF. CDR3 DNA: TGTGCCAGCAGCACGGGACTAGCGGGAGGGAATCAAGAGACCCAGTACTTC.

This chain joins TRBV11-3 and TRBJ2-7; maybe TRBD2 (5 bases). The CDR3 is 14 amino acids. V shed 5 bases and J shed 2 bases, with 13 bases lying between them. In germline, CDR1 is SGHNT, CDR2 YENEEA. CDR3 sequence: CASSRETGTYEQYF. The CDR3 nucleotides are TGTGCCAGCAGCCGTGAGACGGGGACCTACGAGCAGTACTTC. Complete variable domain (other parts from reference TRBV11-3 and TRBJ2-7): EAGVVQSPRYKIIEKKQPVAFWCNPISGHNTLYWYLQNLGQGPELLIRYENEEAVDDSQLPKDRFSAERLKGVDSTLKIQPAELGDSAVYLCASSRETGTYEQYFGPGTRLTVT.

The J gene is TRBJ2-7, the V gene TRBV5-1; either TRBD1 or TRBD2 may supply D (5 bases each). This CDR3 has 12 residues. Germline CDR1 is SGHRS and CDR2 is YFSETQ. Deletions cut 5 bases from V and 6 bases from J, with 12 bases between. CDR3 in DNA: TGCGCCAGCAGGGGGGAGATCTCCGAGCAGTACTTC. Protein: CASRGEISEQYF.

DNA of the CDR3: TGTGCCAGCAGTTTTCTGGGACAGGGGTATGGCTACACCTTC. Translation: CASSFLGQGYGYTF. The rearrangement uses TRBV28 and TRBJ1-2; TRBD1 agrees at 10 bases. The junction had 3 bases not matched to a gene; V was cut back by 3 bases and J by 5 bases. CDR3 length equals 14 residues. CDR1 is MDHEN, CDR2 SYDVKM, per germline.

The V gene is TRBV27, the J gene TRBJ2-1, with 9 bases matching TRBD1. V gave up 5 bases and J gave up 4 bases; unmatched junction bases: 9. From germline, CDR1 is MNHEY and CDR2 SMNVEV (reference sequence). This CDR3 comprises 16 residues. CDR3 region: CASSTGQGRAYNEQFF. CDR3 nucleotide sequence: TGTGCCAGCAGTACAGGACAGGGGCGCGCTTACAATGAGCAGTTCTTC.

The CDR3 DNA sequence: TGTGCCGGGAGCAGGGGACGGAACACCGGGGAGCTGTTTTTT. Amino acid sequence: CAGSRGRNTGELFF. The chain has TRBV11-2 and TRBJ2-2, with D maybe TRBD1 (6 bases). The CDR3 loop spans 14 amino acids. V was cut by 11 bases and J by 1 base, with 14 bases left in between. Germline lookup yields CDR1 SGHAT and CDR2 FQNNGV.

This clone was picked up one time. J is TRBJ1-5 and V is TRBV21-1. TRBV21-1 is a known pseudogene. CDR3 size: 14 residues. The CDR3 bases are TGTGCCAGCAGAAGAGGGGCGAATTATCAGCCCCAGCATTTT. Translated: CASRRGANYQPQHF.

The CDR3 region is CASSQVLGSGSEKLFF. The CDR3 DNA reads as TGTGCCAGCAGCCAAGTACTGGGGAGCGGGAGCGAAAAACTGTTTTTT. J is TRBJ1-4 and V is TRBV4-2; D uncertain. Deletions cut 1 base from V and 8 bases from J, with 17 bases between. This CDR3 is built from 16 residues. The germline V gene encodes CDR1 LGHNA and CDR2 YNFKEQ.

The chain combines TRBV5-8 with TRBJ1-1; maybe TRBD1 (5 bases). The CDR3 has 14 residues. The V and J ends lost 0 bases and 11 bases respectively, with 17 bases between them. The V gene's germline CDR1 is SGHTS and CDR2 YDEGEE. In DNA form, the CDR3 reads TGTGCCAGCAGCTTGGAGACGAGACAGAGCTCGGCTTTCTTT. Protein: CASSLETRQSSAFF.

The rearrangement links TRBV4-1 to TRBJ2-1; either TRBD1 or TRBD2 may fit D (5 bases each). The CDR3 totals 12 residues. The germline V gene has CDR1 MGHRA and CDR2 YSYEKL. Between the trimmed V and J ends, which lost 3 bases and 7 bases, there was a span of 7 bases. CDR3 DNA sequence: TGCGCCAGCAGCCACGAGGGGAATGAGCAGTTCTTC. Translation gives CASSHEGNEQFF.

This chain uses TRBV3-1 (or the pseudogene TRBV3-2) with TRBJ2-2; perhaps D is TRBD1 or TRBD2 (5 bases each). Between the trimmed V and J ends, which lost 1 base and 7 bases, there was a span of 10 bases. Per germline, CDR1 LGHDT and CDR2 YNNKEL (reference sequence). This CDR3 is built from 14 residues. The CDR3 region has the DNA TGTGCCAGCAGCCAAGGGGGGATAGGCGGGGAGCTGTTTTTT. Translating gives CASSQGGIGGELFF.

The gene calls are TRBV11-2 and TRBJ1-1, with D unresolved. This CDR3 has 18 residues. V dropped 5 bases and J dropped 4 bases, with 26 bases sitting between them. Germline CDR1 is SGHAT and CDR2 is FQNNGV. The CDR3 DNA sequence: TGTGCCAGCAGCCTTTGGGTGTCGGGATTTGCCCTTATCACTGAAGCTTTCTTT. It yields the protein CASSLWVSGFALITEAFF.

The J gene is TRBJ2-2, the V gene TRBV20-1; the match to TRBD2 covers 7 bases. CDR3 length: 15 residues. After removal of 3 bases from V and 5 bases from J, the junction contained 9 bases not matched to a gene. Germline CDR1 is DFQATT and CDR2 is SNEGSKA (reference sequence). CDR3 in amino acids: CSASTSVPGTGELFF. CDR3 sequence (DNA): TGCAGTGCTAGTACTAGCGTCCCGGGGACCGGGGAGCTGTTTTTT.

V and J are TRBV18 and TRBJ1-2; weak D call: TRBD1 (5 bases). This CDR3 region has 14 residues. V was clipped by 5 bases and J by 6 bases, with 16 bases between them. Germline CDR1 reads KGHSH; CDR2 reads LQKENI. CDR3 nucleotides: TGTGCCAGCTCATTTAGCCGGGGCGAAGATGGCTACACCTTC. It specifies CASSFSRGEDGYTF.

The chain couples TRBV6-2 or TRBV6-3 to TRBJ2-1; TRBD2 might be the D (6 bases). Germline CDR1 is MNHEY and CDR2 is SVGEGT. The germline V and J ends were trimmed by 2 bases and 6 bases, with 14 bases remaining between them. The CDR3 spans 15 residues. Here the CDR3 reads CASSYRRGYSNEQFF. DNA of the CDR3: TGTGCCAGCAGTTACAGGAGGGGCTACAGCAATGAGCAGTTCTTC.

This rearrangement joins TRBV28 to TRBJ2-1; D uncertain. Germline CDR1 reads MDHEN; CDR2 reads SYDVKM. The CDR3 loop spans 16 amino acids. Trimming removed 5 bases from V and 4 bases from J, with 18 bases in between. The CDR3, as DNA: TGTGCCAGCAGTCCCGGCGGTGACATCCTATACAATGAGCAGTTCTTC. This translates into CASSPGGDILYNEQFF. The variable domain in full, with the rest retrieved from reference TRBV28 and TRBJ2-1, is DVKVTQSSRYLVKRTGEKVFLECVQDMDHENMFWYRQDPGLGLRLIYFSYDVKMKEKGDIPEGYSVSREKKERFSLILESASTNQTSMYLCASSPGGDILYNEQFFGPGTRLTVL.

The chain joins TRBV20-1 to TRBJ2-5; D is unresolved. The germline CDR1 and CDR2 sequences are DFQATT and SNEGSKA (reference sequence). There are 11 residues in the CDR3. V lost 3 bases and J 5 bases, leaving 7 bases between the germline ends. In DNA, the CDR3 is TGCAGTGCTAGCTTCGGGGAGACCCAGTACTTC. Translated: CSASFGETQYF.

The rearrangement links TRBV6-4 to TRBJ2-3, with 9 bases matching TRBD2. This CDR3 is 15 amino acids long. The V segment lost 4 bases and the J segment 2 bases; nucleotides outside the gene matches: 4. Germline CDR1 reads MRHNA; CDR2 reads SNTAGT. The CDR3 bases are TGTGCCAGCAGTGCCCAGCGGGGGGACACAGATACGCAGTATTTT. As protein: CASSAQRGDTDTQYF.

J is TRBJ1-1 and V is TRBV14; D unresolved. This CDR3 contains 14 residues. V was cut by 5 bases and J by 3 bases, with 13 bases left in between. Germline assignment: CDR1 SGHDN and CDR2 FVKESK. The CDR3 sequence is CASSKGRRYTEAFF. The CDR3 bases are TGTGCCAGCAGCAAAGGGCGTCGGTACACTGAAGCTTTCTTT.

The chain employs TRBV7-2 and TRBJ2-5, with TRBD2 identical over 13 bases. Germline V gene lookup returns CDR1 SGHTA and CDR2 FQGNSA. V lost 5 bases to trimming and J lost 3 bases; unmatched junction nucleotides: 6. CDR3 length equals 16 residues. CDR3 sequence: CASSGGLAGEEETQYF. CDR3 in DNA: TGTGCCAGCAGCGGCGGACTAGCGGGAGAAGAAGAGACCCAGTACTTC.

This clone was seen a handful of times. The chain joins TRBV27 to TRBJ1-6; D gene ambiguous. This CDR3 is 14 amino acids long. The V gene lost 3 bases and the J gene lost 9 bases, with 12 bases spanning the gap. Per the germline V gene, CDR1 is MNHEY and CDR2 is SMNVEV (reference sequence). The DNA of the CDR3 is TGTGCCAGCAGTTTGGCGGGTGGGGTTTCACCCCTCCACTTT. This translates into CASSLAGGVSPLHF.

The rearrangement links TRBV6-5 to TRBJ2-4; D not certain. V was shortened by 2 bases and J by 2 bases, with 1 base between the two germline ends. The V gene's germline CDR1 is MNHEY and CDR2 SVGAGI. This CDR3 spans 12 amino acids. CDR3 DNA: TGTGCCAGCAGTTACACCAAAAACATTCAGTACTTC. It specifies CASSYTKNIQYF.

The chain carries TRBV19 and TRBJ2-7; 7 bases agree with TRBD1. With 4 bases clipped from V and 0 bases from J, the junction kept 9 bases outside the gene matches. The germline V gene has CDR1 LNHDA and CDR2 SQIVND (reference sequence). The CDR3 extends over 16 amino acids. CDR3 nucleotides: TGTGCCAGTAGTACACACCGGGACAGACCCTCCTACGAGCAGTACTTC. Protein: CASSTHRDRPSYEQYF. Combining the CDR3 with reference TRBV19 and TRBJ2-7 gives the whole variable domain DGGITQSPKYLFRKEGQNVTLSCEQNLNHDAMYWYRQDPGQGLRLIYYSQIVNDFQKGDIAEGYSVSREKKESFPLTVTSAQKNPTAFYLCASSTHRDRPSYEQYFGPGTRLTVT.

V and J are TRBV2 and TRBJ2-5; 13 nucleotides match TRBD2. The V gene end was trimmed by 6 bases and the J gene end by 4 bases; junction bases not matched to a gene: 8. The CDR3 loop spans 16 amino acids. The V gene's germline CDR1 is SNHLY and CDR2 FYNNEI. CDR3 protein: CASRVTSGGWGETQYF. CDR3 nucleotides: TGTGCCAGCAGGGTGACTAGCGGGGGGTGGGGAGAGACCCAGTACTTC. Supplemented by reference TRBV2 and TRBJ2-5, the full variable domain reads EPEVTQTPSHQVTQMGQEVILRCVPISNHLYFYWYRQILGQKVEFLVSFYNNEISEKSEIFDDQFSVERPDGSNFTLKIRSTKLEDSAMYFCASRVTSGGWGETQYFGPGTRLLVL.

The chain has TRBV27 and TRBJ2-7; 8 nucleotides match TRBD2. CDR3 length: 14 residues. Trimming cost V 6 bases and J 4 bases; bases outside gene matches: 8. Germline V gene sequence: CDR1 MNHEY, CDR2 SMNVEV (reference sequence). The DNA of the CDR3 is TGTGCCAGCAGCCAAGCGGGAGAGGCTTACGAGCAGTACTTC. This codes for CASSQAGEAYEQYF.

This chain joins TRBV28 and TRBJ2-7; D uncertain. Trimming left V 2 bases short and J 0 bases short, with 14 bases between. CDR3 length: 16 amino acids. Germline V CDR1 and CDR2: MDHEN, SYDVKM. CDR3 nucleotide sequence: TGTGCCAGCAGTTTAGTAGGGCGACACAGCTCCTACGAGCAGTACTTC. This translates into CASSLVGRHSSYEQYF. Using reference TRBV28 and TRBJ2-7 for the parts outside the CDR3, the full variable domain is DVKVTQSSRYLVKRTGEKVFLECVQDMDHENMFWYRQDPGLGLRLIYFSYDVKMKEKGDIPEGYSVSREKKERFSLILESASTNQTSMYLCASSLVGRHSSYEQYFGPGTRLTVT.

This chain links TRBV4-2 with TRBJ1-2; TRBD1 agrees at 7 bases. This CDR3 comprises 14 residues. Per germline, CDR1 LGHNA and CDR2 YNFKEQ. V lost 2 bases and J lost 4; bases outside the gene matches: 4. Here the CDR3 DNA reads TGTGCCAGCAGCCAAAATCGGGACAGCTATGGCTACACCTTC. It is translated as CASSQNRDSYGYTF.